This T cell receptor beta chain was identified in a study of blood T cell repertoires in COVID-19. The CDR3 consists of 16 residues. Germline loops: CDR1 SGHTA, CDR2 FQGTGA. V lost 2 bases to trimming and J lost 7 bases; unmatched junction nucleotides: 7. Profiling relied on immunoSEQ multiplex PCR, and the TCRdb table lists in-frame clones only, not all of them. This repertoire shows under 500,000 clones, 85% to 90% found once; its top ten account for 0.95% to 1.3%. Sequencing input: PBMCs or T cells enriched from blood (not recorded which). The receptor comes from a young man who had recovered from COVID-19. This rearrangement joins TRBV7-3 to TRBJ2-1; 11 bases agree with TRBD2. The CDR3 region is CASSLGLAGGRNEQFF. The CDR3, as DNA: TGTGCCAGCAGCTTAGGTCTAGCGGGAGGAAGGAATGAGCAGTTCTTC.